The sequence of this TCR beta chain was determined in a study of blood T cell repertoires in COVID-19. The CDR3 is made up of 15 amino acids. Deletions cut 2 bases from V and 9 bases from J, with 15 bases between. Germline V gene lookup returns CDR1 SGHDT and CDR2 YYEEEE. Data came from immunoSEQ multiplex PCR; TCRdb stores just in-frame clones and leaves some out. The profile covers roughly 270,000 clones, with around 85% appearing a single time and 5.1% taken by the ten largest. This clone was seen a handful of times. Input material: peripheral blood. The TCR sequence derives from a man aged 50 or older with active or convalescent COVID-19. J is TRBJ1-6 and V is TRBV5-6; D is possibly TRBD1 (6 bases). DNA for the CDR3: TGTGCCAGCAGCTTAGGGGGTACGGATGTTTCACCCCTCCACTTT. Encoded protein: CASSLGGTDVSPLHF. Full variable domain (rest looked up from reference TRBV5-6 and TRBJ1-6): DAGVTQSPTHLIKTRGQQVTLRCSPKSGHDTVSWYQQALGQGPQFIFQYYEEEERQRGNFPDRFSGHQFPNYSSELNVNALLLGDSALYLCASSLGGTDVSPLHFGNGTRLTVT.